This record looks at one T cell receptor (beta chain) sequence and its context. The data belong to a study of T cells after somatic rescue of genetic block. CDR1 SEHNR and CDR2 FQNEAQ come from the germline V gene (reference sequence). V gave up 1 base and J gave up 7 bases; unmatched junction bases: 10. The CDR3 consists of 17 residues. Measured with immunoSEQ multiplex PCR; TCRdb has only the in-frame clones, and not every one. The sample contains roughly 51,000 clones, around 96% of which appear only once. The TCR comes from a child under two years old. The rearrangement joins TRBV7-9 to TRBJ2-1, with 10 bases that match TRBD2. The sample consisted of peripheral blood mononuclear cells (PBMCs). The CDR3 reads CASSLEWSGRVTNEQFF. The CDR3 DNA sequence: TGTGCCAGCAGCTTAGAGTGGAGCGGGAGGGTCACGAATGAGCAGTTCTTC.